This T cell receptor (beta chain) is drawn from a study of response to subunit inactivated influenza vaccine. Study-level findings and limits: The authors suggested that every seasonal influenza vaccination recruits few new T cells.

TCRdb reprocessed the RT-PCR reads with MiXCR, giving one entry per CDR3 protein. This table holds about 500,000 distinct CDR3 sequences, 15% to 20% found once. A word on this clonotype: Its antigen is unidentified.

V shed 2 bases and J shed 0 bases, with 17 bases lying between them. Germline V gene data show CDR1 as SGHVS and CDR2 as FQNEAQ. The CDR3 is 18 residues long. Sequenced material: CD4+ T cells sorted from PBMCs, taken around 2 years after vaccination. This TCR was sampled from a man aged 50 to 75 who received an inactivated influenza vaccine. The chain has TRBV7-8 and TRBJ1-5; D is undetermined. CDR3 in amino acids: CASSLRGGAGDSNQPQHF. DNA for the CDR3: TGTGCCAGCAGCTTACGGGGTGGCGCAGGTGATAGCAATCAGCCCCAGCATTTT.